By sample share, the clone carrying this T cell receptor (beta chain) is hyperexpanded. The source of the sample is a study of long-term antiretroviral therapy in people with HIV. HIV-positive participants were all treated in the United States. Investigators performed immunoSEQ version v3.0 at survey level. Some clones are missing from TCRdb's copy, which holds only in-frame ones; the method was immunoSEQ multiplex PCR. The sample lists some 17,000 clones, around 74% occurring once. This CDR3 region has 15 residues. Germline V lookup: CDR1 SGHRS, CDR2 YFSETQ. V lost 0 bases and J 0 bases, leaving 7 bases between the germline ends.

V gene TRBV5-1 combines with J gene TRBJ2-1; the D is unclear. The TCR comes from a woman aged 45-60 years with HIV. Sequenced material: unsorted PBMCs, taken 2.5 years before starting antiretroviral therapy. The CDR3 DNA is TGCGCCAGCAGCTTGGCGGTAAGCTCCTACAATGAGCAGTTCTTC. Its protein product is CASSLAVSSYNEQFF.